These 19 T cell receptor beta chains share one sample of origin, sequenced in a study of T cell responses to AZD1222 COVID-19 vaccine. The protocol was immunoSEQ multiplex PCR, while the TCRdb copy is restricted to in-frame clones and leaves out a portion. The data hold about 84,000 clones, with around 90% observed a single time. The sample was peripheral blood, taken on day 0 of AZD1222 vaccination. These receptors came from an adult in good health.

The rearrangement links TRBV18 to TRBJ1-2; D remains unclear. Germline CDR1 is KGHSH and CDR2 is LQKENI. The CDR3 length is 15 residues. V lost 0 bases, J lost 0 bases, and 8 bases lay in between. CDR3: CASSPPSETNYGYTF. As DNA, the CDR3 is TGTGCCAGCTCACCACCCTCAGAAACTAACTATGGCTACACCTTC. The variable domain in full, with the rest retrieved from reference TRBV18 and TRBJ1-2, is NAGVMQNPRHLVRRRGQEARLRCSPMKGHSHVYWYRQLPEEGLKFMVYLQKENIIDESGMPKERFSAEFPKEGPSILRIQQVVRGDSAAYFCASSPPSETNYGYTFGSGTRLTVV.

The rearrangement uses TRBV7-6 and TRBJ1-1; D may be TRBD1 (5 bases). Germline lookup yields CDR1 SGHVS and CDR2 FNYEAQ. The CDR3 is 13 residues long. Between the trimmed V and J ends, which lost 2 bases and 4 bases, there was a span of 8 bases. CDR3 nucleotides: TGTGCCAGCAGCTTATCAGGGCGCACTGAAGCTTTCTTT. Its translation is CASSLSGRTEAFF.

V gene TRBV5-1 combines with J gene TRBJ2-3; maybe TRBD1 (6 bases). Germline CDR1 is SGHRS and CDR2 is YFSETQ. Trimming took 1 base from V and 2 from J, leaving 8 bases between them. The CDR3 covers 14 residues. This CDR3 reads CASSLRTDTDTQYF. As DNA, the CDR3 is TGCGCCAGCAGCTTGCGGACAGACACAGATACGCAGTATTTT.

This chain links TRBV7-2 with TRBJ1-1; D unclear. V dropped 2 bases and J dropped 4 bases, with 11 bases sitting between them. The CDR3 sequence is 14 residues long. Germline-derived CDR1 and CDR2 are SGHTA and FQGNSA. The DNA of the CDR3 is TGTGCCAGCAGCTTAACTCGAGTAGCCACTGAAGCTTTCTTT. Translation gives CASSLTRVATEAFF. Drawing the rest from reference TRBV7-2 and TRBJ1-1, the complete variable domain is GAGVSQSPSNKVTEKGKDVELRCDPISGHTALYWYRQSLGQGLEFLIYFQGNSAPDKSGLPSDRFSAERTGGSVSTLTIQRTQQEDSAVYLCASSLTRVATEAFFGQGTRLTVV.

Note on this clone: The sample carries other DNA sequences with the same CDR3. The chain carries TRBV18 and TRBJ2-2; 8 nucleotides match TRBD1. J was trimmed by 1 base and V by 3 bases; bases with no gene match: 4. This CDR3 comprises 16 residues. Per the germline V gene, CDR1 is KGHSH and CDR2 is LQKENI. The CDR3 region has the DNA TGTGCCAGCTCACCGCAGGGGGCCGGGAACACCGGGGAGCTGTTTTTT. Amino acids: CASSPQGAGNTGELFF.

The rearrangement uses TRBV2 and TRBJ1-6, with a weak D call TRBD1 (5 bases). The germline V gene has CDR1 SNHLY and CDR2 FYNNEI. This CDR3 has 16 residues. V lost 6 bases and J lost 0, with 12 bases in between. CDR3 residues: CASRGDASSYNSPLHF. The CDR3, as DNA: TGTGCCAGCAGAGGGGATGCGAGCTCCTATAATTCACCCCTCCACTTT.

The rearrangement joins TRBV6-1 to TRBJ2-3; no definite D call. The length of the CDR3 is 14 residues. Germline CDR1 MNHNS, CDR2 SASEGT. The ends were cut back, 0 bases at V and 0 bases at J, with 4 bases in the middle. The CDR3 DNA follows: TGTGCCAGCAGTGAAGCAGGCAGCACAGATACGCAGTATTTT. Protein product: CASSEAGSTDTQYF.

V and J are TRBV7-2 and TRBJ1-6, with no clear D. CDR1 SGHTA and CDR2 FQGNSA come from the germline V gene. Trimming shortened V by 1 base and J by 0 bases, and 10 bases separated the two germline ends. The CDR3 consists of 17 residues. CDR3 residues: CASSLVWEGSYNSPLHF. The DNA for the CDR3 is TGTGCCAGCAGCTTAGTGTGGGAGGGCTCCTATAATTCACCCCTCCACTTT.

CDR3 sequence reads: CASSRTGGMGQPQHF. DNA for the CDR3: TGTGCCAGTAGTCGGACAGGGGGCATGGGGCAGCCCCAGCATTTT. V is TRBV19 and J is TRBJ1-5; 11 bases are a match to TRBD1. Germline CDR1 reads LNHDA; CDR2 reads SQIVND (reference sequence). The CDR3 totals 15 residues. J gave up 7 bases and V 5 bases, and 7 bases lay outside the gene matches.

The CDR3 loop reads CASSLAGGGETQYF. The DNA of the CDR3 is TGTGCCAGCAGCCTAGCGGGAGGGGGAGAGACCCAGTACTTC. This chain connects TRBV11-3 to TRBJ2-5; 12 nucleotides agree with TRBD2. J lost 4 bases, V lost 5 bases, and 2 bases had no gene match. CDR1 and CDR2 (germline): SGHNT, YENEEA. This CDR3 has 14 amino acids.

This chain uses TRBV20-1 with TRBJ2-2; D is uncertain. Trimming left V 3 bases short and J 2 bases short, with 10 bases between. Germline V gene sequence: CDR1 DFQATT, CDR2 SNEGSKA (reference sequence). The CDR3 contains 14 residues. The CDR3 DNA reads as TGCAGTGCTAGTCCCGTCACAAACACCGGGGAGCTGTTTTTT. This translates into CSASPVTNTGELFF.

The rearrangement uses TRBV19 and TRBJ2-5; maybe TRBD2 (6 bases). V was trimmed by 4 bases and J by 4 bases, leaving 10 bases between them. The CDR3 extends over 13 amino acids. The germline CDR1 and CDR2 sequences are LNHDA and SQIVND (reference sequence). The CDR3: CASSTSVRETQYF. CDR3 in DNA: TGTGCCAGTAGTACTAGCGTGAGAGAGACCCAGTACTTC.

The chain combines TRBV19 with TRBJ2-1, with D maybe TRBD1 (6 bases). This CDR3 comprises 15 residues. Looked up from germline, CDR1 is LNHDA and CDR2 is SQIVND (reference sequence). V lost 7 bases and J 0 bases, leaving 13 bases between the germline ends. CDR3 sequence reads: CASTATGSSYNEQFF. In nucleotides, the CDR3 is TGTGCCAGTACCGCTACAGGGAGCTCCTACAATGAGCAGTTCTTC.

The gene calls are TRBV19 and TRBJ2-1; TRBD2 is a possible D gene (5 bases). CDR1 is LNHDA and CDR2 is SQIVND in the germline V gene (reference sequence). The CDR3 is made up of 15 amino acids. The V end was cut by 3 bases, the J end by 4 bases, with 13 bases between. CDR3 sequence reads: CASSIGETGYNEQFF. DNA of the CDR3: TGTGCCAGTAGTATCGGGGAGACGGGGTACAATGAGCAGTTCTTC.

The gene calls are TRBV5-1 and TRBJ1-1; perhaps TRBD1 as D (6 bases). Germline V gene sequence: CDR1 SGHRS, CDR2 YFSETQ. V dropped 1 base and J dropped 5 bases, with 15 bases sitting between them. This CDR3 region has 15 residues. CDR3 in amino acids: CASSLPLSGATEAFF. The CDR3 DNA sequence: TGCGCCAGCAGCTTGCCCCTCTCGGGGGCGACTGAAGCTTTCTTT.

The chain employs TRBV6-5 and TRBJ2-7; 10 bases map to TRBD2. Germline loops: CDR1 MNHEY, CDR2 SVGAGI. V trimming: 2 bases; J trimming: 5 bases; junction bases outside the gene matches: 3. CDR3 length: 14 residues. In nucleotides, the CDR3 is TGTGCCAGCAGTTACCAGCGGGAGGGCCACGAGCAGTACTTC. Amino acid sequence: CASSYQREGHEQYF.

This rearrangement joins TRBV19 to TRBJ2-1; the D gene is possibly TRBD1 (6 bases). Between the trimmed V and J ends, which lost 7 bases and 4 bases, there was a span of 14 bases. CDR1 is LNHDA, CDR2 SQIVND, per germline (reference sequence). The CDR3 has 14 residues. CDR3 amino acids: CASTPSDRYNEQFF. The CDR3, as DNA: TGTGCCAGTACCCCATCGGACAGATACAATGAGCAGTTCTTC. The full variable domain, in which reference TRBV19 and TRBJ2-1 provide the parts outside the CDR3, is DGGITQSPKYLFRKEGQNVTLSCEQNLNHDAMYWYRQDPGQGLRLIYYSQIVNDFQKGDIAEGYSVSREKKESFPLTVTSAQKNPTAFYLCASTPSDRYNEQFFGPGTRLTVL.

The genes are TRBV29-1 and TRBJ2-5; D unclear. Germline-derived CDR1 and CDR2 are SQVTM and ANQGSEA. The CDR3 totals 11 residues. V lost 3 bases to trimming and J lost 6 bases, with 8 bases between them. CDR3 residues: CSVEGWKTQYF. The CDR3 nucleotides read TGCAGCGTTGAGGGTTGGAAGACCCAGTACTTC.

This chain joins TRBV10-3 and TRBJ1-5, with TRBD1 as a possible D gene (5 bases). CDR3 length equals 12 residues. Between the trimmed V and J ends, which lost 6 bases and 10 bases, there was a span of 13 bases. Per germline, CDR1 ENHRY and CDR2 SYGVKD. The CDR3 DNA is TGTGCCATCAGGGGGCCCCAGGATCCCCAGCATTTT. Its protein is CAIRGPQDPQHF.